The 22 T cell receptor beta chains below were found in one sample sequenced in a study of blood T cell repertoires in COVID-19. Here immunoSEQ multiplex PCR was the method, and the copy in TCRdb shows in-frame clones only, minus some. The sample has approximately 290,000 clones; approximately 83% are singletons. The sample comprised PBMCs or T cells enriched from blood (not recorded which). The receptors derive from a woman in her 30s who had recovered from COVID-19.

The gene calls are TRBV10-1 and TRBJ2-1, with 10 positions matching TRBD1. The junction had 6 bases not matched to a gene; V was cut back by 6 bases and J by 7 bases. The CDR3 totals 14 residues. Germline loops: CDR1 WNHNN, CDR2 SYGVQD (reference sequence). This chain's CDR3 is CASSRTGGPNEQFF. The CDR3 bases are TGCGCCAGCAGCCGGACAGGGGGGCCAAATGAGCAGTTCTTC.

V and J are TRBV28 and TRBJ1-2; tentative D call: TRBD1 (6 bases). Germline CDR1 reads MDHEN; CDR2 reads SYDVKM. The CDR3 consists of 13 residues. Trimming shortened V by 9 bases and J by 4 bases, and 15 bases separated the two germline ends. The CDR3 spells CASYSGQLYGYTF. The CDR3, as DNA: TGTGCCAGTTACTCCGGACAGCTCTATGGCTACACCTTC.

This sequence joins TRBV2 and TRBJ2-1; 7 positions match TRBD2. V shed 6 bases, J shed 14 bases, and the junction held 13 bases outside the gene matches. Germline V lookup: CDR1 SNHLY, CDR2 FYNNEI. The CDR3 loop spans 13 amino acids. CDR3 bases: TGTGCCAGCAGCTCAGCGGGACGCCAAAGGAAGTTCTTC. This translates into CASSSAGRQRKFF.

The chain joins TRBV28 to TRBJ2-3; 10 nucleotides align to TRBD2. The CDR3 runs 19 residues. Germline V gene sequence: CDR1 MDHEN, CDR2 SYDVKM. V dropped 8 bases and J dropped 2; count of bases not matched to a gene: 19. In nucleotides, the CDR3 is TGTGCCAGCCTAGCCCTTAGGAGCGGGAGGGCGAATCCCACAGATACGCAGTATTTT. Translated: CASLALRSGRANPTDTQYF.

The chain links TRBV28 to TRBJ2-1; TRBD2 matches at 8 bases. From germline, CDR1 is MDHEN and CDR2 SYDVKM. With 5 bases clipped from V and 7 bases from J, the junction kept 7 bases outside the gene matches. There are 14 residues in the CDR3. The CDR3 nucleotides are TGTGCCAGCAGTCCCGGGGGGGCCATAAATGAGCAGTTCTTC. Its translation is CASSPGGAINEQFF.

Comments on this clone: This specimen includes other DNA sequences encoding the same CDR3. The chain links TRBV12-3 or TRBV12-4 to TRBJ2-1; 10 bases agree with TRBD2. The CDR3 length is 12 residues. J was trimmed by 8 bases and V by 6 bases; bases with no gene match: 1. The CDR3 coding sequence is TGTGCCAGCAGCCTAGCGGGGGATGAGCAGTTCTTC. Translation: CASSLAGDEQFF.

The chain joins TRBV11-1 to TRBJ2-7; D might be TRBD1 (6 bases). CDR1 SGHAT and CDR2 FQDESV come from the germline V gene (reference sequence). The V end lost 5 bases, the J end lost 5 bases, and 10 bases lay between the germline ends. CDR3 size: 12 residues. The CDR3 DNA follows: TGTGCCAGCAGCGCCTACAGGGACGAGCAGTACTTC. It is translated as CASSAYRDEQYF.

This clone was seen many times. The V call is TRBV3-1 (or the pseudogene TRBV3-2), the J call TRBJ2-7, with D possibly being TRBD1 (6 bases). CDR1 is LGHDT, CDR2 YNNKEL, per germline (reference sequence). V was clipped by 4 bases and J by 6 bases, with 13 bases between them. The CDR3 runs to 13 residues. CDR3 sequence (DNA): TGTGCCAGCAGCCTCACAGGGTATTCCGAGCAGTACTTC. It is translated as CASSLTGYSEQYF.

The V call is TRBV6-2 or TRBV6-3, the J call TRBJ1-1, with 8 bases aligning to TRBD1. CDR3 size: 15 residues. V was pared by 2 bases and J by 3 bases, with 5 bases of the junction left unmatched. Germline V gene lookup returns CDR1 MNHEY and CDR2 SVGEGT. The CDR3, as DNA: TGTGCCAGCAGTTACCGTGACAGGGGAGACACTGAAGCTTTCTTT. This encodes CASSYRDRGDTEAFF.

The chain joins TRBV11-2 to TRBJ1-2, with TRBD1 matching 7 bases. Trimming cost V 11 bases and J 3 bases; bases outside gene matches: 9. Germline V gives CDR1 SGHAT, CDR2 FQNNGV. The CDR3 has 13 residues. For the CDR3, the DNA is TGTGCCGTGGAGGGGGCGAGGGACTATGGCTACACCTTC. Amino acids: CAVEGARDYGYTF.

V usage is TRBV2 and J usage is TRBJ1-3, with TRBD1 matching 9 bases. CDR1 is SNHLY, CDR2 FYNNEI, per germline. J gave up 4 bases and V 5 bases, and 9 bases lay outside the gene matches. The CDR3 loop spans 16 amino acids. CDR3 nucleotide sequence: TGTGCCAGCAGTCAAAACAGGGGGCAATCGGGAAACACCATATATTTT. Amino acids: CASSQNRGQSGNTIYF.

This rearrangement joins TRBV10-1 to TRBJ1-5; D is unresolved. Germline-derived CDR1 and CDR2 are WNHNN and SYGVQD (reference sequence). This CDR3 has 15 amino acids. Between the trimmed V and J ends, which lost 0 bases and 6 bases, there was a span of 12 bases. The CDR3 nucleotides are TGCGCCAGCAGTGAGTCGCGGGGAGGGCCTCAGCCCCAGCATTTT. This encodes CASSESRGGPQPQHF.

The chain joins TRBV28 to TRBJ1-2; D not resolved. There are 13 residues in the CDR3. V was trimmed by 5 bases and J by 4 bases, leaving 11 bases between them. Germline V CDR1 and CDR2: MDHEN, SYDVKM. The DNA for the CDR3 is TGTGCCAGCAGTCCCCCCTCTATCTATGGCTACACCTTC. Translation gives CASSPPSIYGYTF.

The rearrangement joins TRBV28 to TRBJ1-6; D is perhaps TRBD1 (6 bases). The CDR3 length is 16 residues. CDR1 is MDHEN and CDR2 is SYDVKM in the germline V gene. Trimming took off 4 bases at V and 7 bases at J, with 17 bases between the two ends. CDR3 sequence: CASSSQGLYRNSPLHF. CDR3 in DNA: TGTGCCAGCAGTTCTCAGGGGCTTTATCGAAATTCACCCCTCCACTTT.

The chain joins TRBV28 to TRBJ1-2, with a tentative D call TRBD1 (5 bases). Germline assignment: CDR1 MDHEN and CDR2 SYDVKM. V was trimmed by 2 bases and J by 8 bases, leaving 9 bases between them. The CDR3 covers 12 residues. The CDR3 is CASSLARAGYTF. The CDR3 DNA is TGTGCCAGCAGTTTAGCCAGGGCGGGCTACACCTTC.

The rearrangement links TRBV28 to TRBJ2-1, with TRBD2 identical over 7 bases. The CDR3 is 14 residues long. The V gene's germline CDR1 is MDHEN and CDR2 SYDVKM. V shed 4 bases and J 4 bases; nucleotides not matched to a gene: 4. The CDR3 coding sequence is TGTGCCAGCAGTTCACTAGCGAGTTACAATGAGCAGTTCTTC. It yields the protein CASSSLASYNEQFF.

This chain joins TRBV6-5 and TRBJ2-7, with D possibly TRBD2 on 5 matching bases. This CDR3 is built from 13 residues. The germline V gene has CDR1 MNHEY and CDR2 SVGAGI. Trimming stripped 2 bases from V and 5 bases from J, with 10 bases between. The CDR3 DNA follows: TGTGCCAGCAGTTACGGCGGGCGGGACGAGCAGTACTTC. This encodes CASSYGGRDEQYF.

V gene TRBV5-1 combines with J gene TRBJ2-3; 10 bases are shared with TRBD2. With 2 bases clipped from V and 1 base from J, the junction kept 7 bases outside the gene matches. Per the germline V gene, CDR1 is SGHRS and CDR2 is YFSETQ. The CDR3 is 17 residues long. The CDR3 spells CASSLRAGGHGTDTQYF. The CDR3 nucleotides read TGCGCCAGCAGCTTAAGAGCGGGAGGGCATGGCACAGATACGCAGTATTTT.

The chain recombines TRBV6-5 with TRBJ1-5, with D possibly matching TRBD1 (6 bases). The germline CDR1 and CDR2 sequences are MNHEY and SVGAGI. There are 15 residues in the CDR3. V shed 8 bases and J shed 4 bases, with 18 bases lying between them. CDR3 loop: CASLVGGPRNQPQHF. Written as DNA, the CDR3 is TGTGCCAGCCTGGTCGGGGGGCCAAGGAATCAGCCCCAGCATTTT.

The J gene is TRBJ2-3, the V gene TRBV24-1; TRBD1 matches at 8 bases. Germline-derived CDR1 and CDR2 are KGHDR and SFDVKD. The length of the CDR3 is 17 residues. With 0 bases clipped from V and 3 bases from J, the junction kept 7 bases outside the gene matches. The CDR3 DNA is TGTGCCACCAGTGATTTGCCCGGACAGGGCGGGACAGATACGCAGTATTTT. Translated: CATSDLPGQGGTDTQYF.

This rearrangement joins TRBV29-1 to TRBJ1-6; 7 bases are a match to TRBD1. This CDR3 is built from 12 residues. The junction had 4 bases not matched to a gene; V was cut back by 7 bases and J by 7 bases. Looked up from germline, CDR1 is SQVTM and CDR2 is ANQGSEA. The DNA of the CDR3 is TGCAGCGCGCAGGGGGAAAATTCACCCCTCCACTTT. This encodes CSAQGENSPLHF.

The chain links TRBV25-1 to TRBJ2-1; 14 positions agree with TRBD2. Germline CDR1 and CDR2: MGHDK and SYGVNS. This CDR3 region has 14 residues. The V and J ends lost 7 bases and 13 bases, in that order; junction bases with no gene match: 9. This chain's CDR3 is CASTPTGLAGEQFF. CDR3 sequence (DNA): TGTGCCAGCACCCCGACGGGACTAGCGGGGGAACAGTTCTTC. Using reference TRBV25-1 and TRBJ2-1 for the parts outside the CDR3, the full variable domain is EADIYQTPRYLVIGTGKKITLECSQTMGHDKMYWYQQDPGMELHLIHYSYGVNSTEKGDLSSESTVSRIRTEHFPLTLESARPSHTSQYLCASTPTGLAGEQFFGPGTRLTVL.